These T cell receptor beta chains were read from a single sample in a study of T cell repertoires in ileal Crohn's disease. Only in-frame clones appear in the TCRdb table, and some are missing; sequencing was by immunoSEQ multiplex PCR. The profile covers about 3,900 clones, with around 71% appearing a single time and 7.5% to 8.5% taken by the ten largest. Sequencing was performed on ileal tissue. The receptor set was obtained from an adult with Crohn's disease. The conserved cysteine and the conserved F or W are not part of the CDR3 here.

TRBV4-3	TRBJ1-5	ASSLDRYSNQPQH
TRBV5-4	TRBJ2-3	ASSLGQTSTDTQY
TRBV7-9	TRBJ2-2	ASSSRTGELF
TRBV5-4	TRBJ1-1	ASSQNRDPTEAF
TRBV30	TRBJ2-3	AWTGLAGVTDTQY
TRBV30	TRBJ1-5	AWSASRNQPQH
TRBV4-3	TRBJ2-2	ASSQDERRNRGTTGELF
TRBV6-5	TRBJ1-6	ASSYSEGASSPLH
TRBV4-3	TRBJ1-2	ASSQDRGGAGYT
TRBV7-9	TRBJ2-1	ASRDDSGRGNPYNEQF
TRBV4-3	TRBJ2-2	ASSQEGRAGGSGELF
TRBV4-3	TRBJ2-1	ASSHRGGEQF
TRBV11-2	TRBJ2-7	ASSLATVYEQY
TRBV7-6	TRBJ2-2	ASSQPEGARELF
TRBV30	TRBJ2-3	AWRKGGAADTQY
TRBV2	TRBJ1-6	ASSDRDTRTNSPLH
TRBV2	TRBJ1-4	ASGTGRNEKLF
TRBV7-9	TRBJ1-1	ASSYEGTALEAF
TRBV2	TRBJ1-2	ASSTDRSGGGYT
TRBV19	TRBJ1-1	ASMLDSMNTEAF
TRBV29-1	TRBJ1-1	SGDRGMNTEAF
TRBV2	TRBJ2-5	ASTGGRDETQY